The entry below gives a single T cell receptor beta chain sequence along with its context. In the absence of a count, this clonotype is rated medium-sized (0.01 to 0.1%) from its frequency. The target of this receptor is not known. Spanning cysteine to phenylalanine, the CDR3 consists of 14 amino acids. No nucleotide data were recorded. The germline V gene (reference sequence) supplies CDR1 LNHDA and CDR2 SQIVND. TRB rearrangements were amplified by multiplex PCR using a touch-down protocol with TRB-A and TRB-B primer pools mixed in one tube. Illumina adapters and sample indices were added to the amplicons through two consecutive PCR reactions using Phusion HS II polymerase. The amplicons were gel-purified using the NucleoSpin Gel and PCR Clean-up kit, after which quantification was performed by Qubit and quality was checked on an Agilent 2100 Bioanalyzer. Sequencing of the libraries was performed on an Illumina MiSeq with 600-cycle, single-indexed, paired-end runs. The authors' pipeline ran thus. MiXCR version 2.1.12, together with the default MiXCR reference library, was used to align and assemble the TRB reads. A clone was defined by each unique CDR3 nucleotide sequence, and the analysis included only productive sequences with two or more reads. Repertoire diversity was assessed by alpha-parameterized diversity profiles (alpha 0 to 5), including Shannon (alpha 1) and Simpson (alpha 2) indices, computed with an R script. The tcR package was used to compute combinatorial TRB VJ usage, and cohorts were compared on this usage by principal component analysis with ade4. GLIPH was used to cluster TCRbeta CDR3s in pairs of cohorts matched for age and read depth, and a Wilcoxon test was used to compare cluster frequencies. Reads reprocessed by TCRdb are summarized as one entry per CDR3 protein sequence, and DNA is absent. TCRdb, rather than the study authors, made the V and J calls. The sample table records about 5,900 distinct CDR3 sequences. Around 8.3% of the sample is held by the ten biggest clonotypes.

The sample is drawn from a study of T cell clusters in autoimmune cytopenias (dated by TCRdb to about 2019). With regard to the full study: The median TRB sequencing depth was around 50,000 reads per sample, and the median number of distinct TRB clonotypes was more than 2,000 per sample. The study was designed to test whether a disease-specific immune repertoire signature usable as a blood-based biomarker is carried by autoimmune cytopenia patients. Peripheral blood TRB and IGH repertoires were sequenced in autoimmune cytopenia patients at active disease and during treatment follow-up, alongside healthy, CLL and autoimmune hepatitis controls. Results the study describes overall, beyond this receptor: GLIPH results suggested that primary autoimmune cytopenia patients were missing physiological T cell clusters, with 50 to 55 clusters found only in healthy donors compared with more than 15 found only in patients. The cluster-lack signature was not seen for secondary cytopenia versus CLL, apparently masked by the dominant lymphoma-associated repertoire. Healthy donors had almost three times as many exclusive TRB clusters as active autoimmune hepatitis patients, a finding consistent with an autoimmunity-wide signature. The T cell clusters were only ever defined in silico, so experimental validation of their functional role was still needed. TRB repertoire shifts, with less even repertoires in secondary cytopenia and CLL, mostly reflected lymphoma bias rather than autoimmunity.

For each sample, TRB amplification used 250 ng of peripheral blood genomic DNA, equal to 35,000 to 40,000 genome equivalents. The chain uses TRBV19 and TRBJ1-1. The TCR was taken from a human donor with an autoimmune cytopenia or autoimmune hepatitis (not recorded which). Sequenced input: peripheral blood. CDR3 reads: CASTKGFGNTEAFF. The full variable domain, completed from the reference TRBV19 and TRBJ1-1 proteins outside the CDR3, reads DGGITQSPKYLFRKEGQNVTLSCEQNLNHDAMYWYRQDPGQGLRLIYYSQIVNDFQKGDIAEGYSVSREKKESFPLTVTSAQKNPTAFYLCASTKGFGNTEAFFGQGTRLTVV.